The rows below give T cell receptor beta chains drawn from one sample of a study of blood T cell repertoires in COVID-19. Sequenced by immunoSEQ multiplex PCR; TCRdb stores in-frame clones only, minus some. The sample includes around 250,000 clones, roughly nine tenths seen only once; the top ten take 1.2%. The sequencing sample was made of PBMCs or T cells enriched from blood (not recorded which). The receptors were sampled from a human donor in a cohort exposed to, infected with or recovered from COVID-19 (not recorded which). The donor label of this sample is uncertain. Both conserved end residues are part of each CDR3. D genes are given only for firm matches. Rows may omit the clone size; those that give it use once, few, many or a size class.

>TRBJ1-3|TRBV6-5|-|-
CATTRDGGYGNTIYF
TGTGCCACCACCCGGGACGGAGGGTATGGAAACACCATATATTTT
>TRBJ2-5|TRBV3-1/TRBV3-2|TRBD2|-
CASSQEEGLAVPKETQYF
TGTGCCAGCAGCCAAGAGGAGGGACTAGCGGTACCCAAGGAGACCCAGTACTTC
>TRBJ2-7|TRBV11-3|-|-
CASSLARQAYYEQYF
TGTGCCAGCAGCTTAGCTCGGCAGGCGTACTACGAGCAGTACTTC
>TRBJ2-1|TRBV6-4|-|-
CASSRNRDSNNEQFF
TGTGCCAGCAGTCGCAACAGGGATTCAAACAATGAGCAGTTCTTC
>TRBJ2-1|TRBV19|-|-
CASSIVPTADEQFF
TGTGCCAGTAGTATAGTCCCGACAGCTGATGAGCAGTTCTTC
>TRBJ1-5|TRBV2|-|-
CASSDQGSNQPQHF
TGTGCCAGCAGTGACCAGGGTTCGAATCAGCCCCAGCATTTT
>TRBJ2-7|TRBV30|TRBD1|few
CAWTIQGQGLEYF
TGTGCCTGGACAATACAGGGACAGGGATTGGAGTACTTC
>TRBJ2-7|TRBV7-2|-|-
CASSLRRGSSYEQYF
TGTGCCAGCAGCTTAAGGCGGGGCAGCTCCTACGAGCAGTACTTC
>TRBJ2-7|TRBV7-3|-|-
CASSLGGSAYEQYF
TGTGCCAGCAGCTTAGGTGGCAGCGCCTACGAGCAGTACTTC
>TRBJ1-1|TRBV6-5|-|-
CASSYTRGTEAFF
TGTGCCAGCAGTTACACCAGGGGCACTGAAGCTTTCTTT
>TRBJ1-2|TRBV7-8|-|-
CASSSAQGKGYGYTF
TGTGCCAGCAGCTCCGCGCAGGGCAAAGGCTATGGCTACACCTTC
>TRBJ2-2|TRBV7-9|TRBD1|-
CASSLGQGDGELFF
TGTGCCAGCAGCTTGGGTCAGGGGGACGGGGAGCTGTTTTTT
>TRBJ1-6|TRBV23-1|-|-
CASSPPSDRRRSPLHF
TGCGCCAGCAGTCCCCCGTCCGACAGGCGACGTTCACCCCTCCACTTT
>TRBJ2-1|TRBV18|-|-
CASSPLGHEQFF
TGTGCCAGCTCACCCCTGGGGCATGAGCAGTTCTTC
>TRBJ1-2|TRBV6-5|-|few
CAPHYACYGYTF
-
>TRBJ1-2|TRBV12-5|-|-
CASSPGNYGYTF
TGTGCTAGTTCTCCAGGCAACTATGGCTACACCTTC
>TRBJ1-1|TRBV27|TRBD1|few
CASSLQGTGTEAFF
TGTGCCAGCAGTCTACAGGGGACTGGTACTGAAGCTTTCTTT
>TRBJ2-1|TRBV2|-|once
CASRRDSSSYNEQFF
TGTGCCAGCCGGCGGGACTCAAGCTCCTACAATGAGCAGTTCTTC
>TRBJ2-2|TRBV4-2|-|-
CASSPPRGGANTGELFF
TGTGCCAGCAGCCCCCCCAGGGGTGGTGCGAACACCGGGGAGCTGTTTTTT
>TRBJ1-1|TRBV5-4|-|-
CASSLDTGMCTEAFF
TGTGCCAGCAGCTTGGATACAGGGATGTGCACTGAAGCTTTCTTT
>TRBJ2-7|TRBV28|TRBD1|once
CASSLQGAYEQYF
TGTGCCAGCAGTTTACAGGGGGCCTACGAGCAGTACTTC
>TRBJ2-7|TRBV24-1|-|-
CATSSGVFYEQYF
TGTGCCACCAGTTCGGGAGTATTCTACGAGCAGTACTTC
>TRBJ2-5|TRBV2|-|-
CASSEVTGETQYF
TGTGCCAGCAGTGAAGTAACGGGGGAGACCCAGTACTTC
>TRBJ1-1|TRBV10-2|-|-
CASSDAGVDTEAFF
TGCGCCAGCAGTGATGCAGGGGTGGACACTGAAGCTTTCTTT
>TRBJ1-2|TRBV4-1|-|-
CASSPLSEGGYGYTF
TGCGCCAGCAGCCCTCTCTCAGAAGGGGGCTATGGCTACACCTTC
>TRBJ2-5|TRBV5-5|-|-
CASTLLERETQYF
TGTGCCAGCACCCTTCTAGAGAGGGAGACCCAGTACTTC
>TRBJ2-6|TRBV3-1/TRBV3-2|-|once
CASKGAGFGANVLTF
TGTGCCAGCAAGGGGGCGGGATTTGGGGCCAACGTCCTGACTTTC
>TRBJ2-3|TRBV5-1|TRBD1|-
CASSLGDRGRADTQYF
TGCGCCAGCAGCTTGGGGGACAGGGGGCGCGCAGATACGCAGTATTTT
>TRBJ1-3|TRBV7-9|-|-
CATDSSGNTIYF
TGTGCCACAGACAGCTCTGGAAACACCATATATTTT
>TRBJ2-7|TRBV23-1|TRBD1|-
CASSQETGGANYSYEQYF
TGCGCCAGCAGTCAAGAGACAGGGGGCGCGAATTACTCCTACGAGCAGTACTTC
>TRBJ2-1|TRBV5-1|TRBD2|once
CASSLEGGGVDEQFF
TGCGCCAGCAGCTTGGAAGGCGGGGGGGTCGATGAGCAGTTCTTC
>TRBJ2-1|TRBV30|TRBD2|-
CAWRTGTSAEQFF
TGTGCCTGGCGCACCGGGACTAGCGCTGAGCAGTTCTTC
>TRBJ2-1|TRBV30|TRBD2|-
CAWSALAGGRYNEQFF
TGTGCCTGGAGTGCTCTAGCGGGGGGGAGGTACAATGAGCAGTTCTTC